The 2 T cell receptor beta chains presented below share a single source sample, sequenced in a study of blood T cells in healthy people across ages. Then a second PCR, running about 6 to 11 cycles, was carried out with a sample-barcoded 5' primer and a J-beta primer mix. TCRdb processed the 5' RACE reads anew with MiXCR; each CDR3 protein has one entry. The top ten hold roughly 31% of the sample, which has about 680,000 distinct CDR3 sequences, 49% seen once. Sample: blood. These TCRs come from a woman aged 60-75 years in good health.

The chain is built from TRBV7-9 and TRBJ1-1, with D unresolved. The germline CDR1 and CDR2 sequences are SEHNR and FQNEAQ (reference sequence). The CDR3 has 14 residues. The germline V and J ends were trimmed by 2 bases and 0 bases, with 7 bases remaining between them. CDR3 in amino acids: CASSLSVLNTEAFF. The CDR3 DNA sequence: TGTGCCAGCAGCTTATCTGTGTTGAACACTGAAGCTTTCTTT.

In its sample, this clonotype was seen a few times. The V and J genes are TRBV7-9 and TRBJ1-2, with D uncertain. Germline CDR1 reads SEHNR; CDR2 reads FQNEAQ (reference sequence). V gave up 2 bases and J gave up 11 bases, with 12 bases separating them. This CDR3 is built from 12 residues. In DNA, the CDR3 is TGTGCCAGCAGCTTAACCCAACCTTTTTACACCTTC. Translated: CASSLTQPFYTF.